This record covers a single T cell receptor beta chain. The CDR3 totals 16 residues. V shed 1 base, J shed 2 bases, and the junction held 7 bases outside the gene matches. Per germline, CDR1 SGDLS and CDR2 YYNGEE. The sample originates from a study of blood T cell repertoires in COVID-19. Study-level information: Samples came from the United States, Italy and Spain, spanning acute and convalescent COVID-19. PBMCs, B-cell-depleted T cells, or T cells were the source of the cDNA or gDNA that made up the material.

Produced via immunoSEQ multiplex PCR; TCRdb's table is partial and in-frame only. This sample has about 180,000 clones; roughly 88% occur once, and the top ten carry approximately 4%. The sample comprised peripheral blood. The rearrangement uses TRBV9 and TRBJ2-3; 7 bases are shared with TRBD2. The sequence was obtained from a woman in her 30s with acute or convalescent COVID-19. The CDR3 loop reads CASSVMAGVNTDTQYF. CDR3 sequence (DNA): TGTGCCAGCAGCGTAATGGCGGGAGTGAACACAGATACGCAGTATTTT.